A single sample gave rise to the 4 T cell receptor beta chains below, sequenced in a study of shared clonotypes between healthy human individuals. Here immunoSEQ multiplex PCR was the method, and the copy in TCRdb shows in-frame clones only, minus some. Among 2 million or so clones, 95% were seen once, and the ten largest hold roughly 0.13%. Input material: naive CD4+ T cells sorted from blood. Subset specified: CD45RA+ positively selected. The receptors stem from a man aged 18 to 29 in good health.

This rearrangement joins TRBV11-2 to TRBJ1-1; D not resolved. Trimming took off 3 bases at V and 10 bases at J, with 15 bases between the two ends. The CDR3 runs to 13 residues. Looked up from germline, CDR1 is SGHAT and CDR2 is FQNNGV. The CDR3 DNA reads TGTGCCAGCAGCTTTATACAAGAAACGGGAGCTTTCTTT. Translating gives CASSFIQETGAFF.

This clone was detected only once. The chain couples TRBV7-2 to TRBJ2-2; D unresolved. The CDR3 consists of 14 residues. Trimming removed 4 bases at V and 1 base at J, with 7 bases between. Germline V CDR1 and CDR2: SGHTA, FQGNSA. The CDR3 sequence is CASSSDQNTGELFF. DNA for the CDR3: TGTGCCAGCAGCTCGGACCAGAACACCGGGGAGCTGTTTTTT.

This clone was counted once. J is TRBJ1-1 and V is TRBV28; the D gene is possibly TRBD1 (6 bases). V shed 2 bases and J shed 11 bases, with 15 bases lying between them. Germline V gives CDR1 MDHEN, CDR2 SYDVKM. The CDR3 has 13 amino acids. The DNA for the CDR3 is TGTGCCAGCAGTTTAACCCAGGGGATGACGGCTTTCTTT. It translates to CASSLTQGMTAFF.

The chain combines TRBV6-1 with TRBJ1-4; TRBD1 agrees at 7 bases. The CDR3 is 16 amino acids. From germline, CDR1 is MNHNS and CDR2 SASEGT. Trimming cost V 3 bases and J 4 bases; bases outside gene matches: 8. CDR3 loop: CASSEAGQLYNEKLFF. The CDR3 DNA follows: TGTGCCAGCAGTGAGGCGGGACAGCTGTATAATGAAAAACTGTTTTTT.